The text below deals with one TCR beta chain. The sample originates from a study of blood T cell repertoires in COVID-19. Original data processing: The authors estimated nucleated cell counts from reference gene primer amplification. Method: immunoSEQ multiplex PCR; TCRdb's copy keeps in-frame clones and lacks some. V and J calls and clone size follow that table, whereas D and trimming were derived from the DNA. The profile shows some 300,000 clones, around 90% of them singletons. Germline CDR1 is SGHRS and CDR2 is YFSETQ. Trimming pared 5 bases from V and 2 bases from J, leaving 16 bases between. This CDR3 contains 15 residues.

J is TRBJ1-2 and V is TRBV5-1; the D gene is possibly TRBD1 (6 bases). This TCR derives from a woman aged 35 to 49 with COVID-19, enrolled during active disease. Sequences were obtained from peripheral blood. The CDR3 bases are TGCGCCAGCAGGCCGCCCGGGGGGCGAAACTATGGCTACACCTTC. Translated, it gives CASRPPGGRNYGYTF. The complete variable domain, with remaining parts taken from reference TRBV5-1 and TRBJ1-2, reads KAGVTQTPRYLIKTRGQQVTLSCSPISGHRSVSWYQQTPGQGLQFLFEYFSETQRNKGNFPGRFSGRQFSNSRSEMNVSTLELGDSALYLCASRPPGGRNYGYTFGSGTRLTVV.